This TCR beta chain came from a study of blood T cell repertoires in COVID-19 (dated by TCRdb to the early 2020s). About the investigation overall: Samples from collaborators originated in the United States, Italy and Spain and spanned both the acute and convalescent phases of COVID-19. The material from the prospective study consisted of cDNA or gDNA derived from T cells, B-cell-depleted T cells, or PBMCs. Subjects who had been exposed to COVID-19, were actively infected with it, or had recovered from it provided the deeply sampled blood TCRbeta repertoires that made up the dataset. The repertoires were released in a freely available public database intended as a resource for research on the immune response to SARS-CoV-2. Samples came from the ongoing ImmuneRACE study (first 160 participants) plus 1,254 subjects from 6 global collaborators. A de-identified subject ID, COVID-19 status, age in years and sex were almost always included in the sample metadata. Where HLA class I and class II types were available, the types were taken from metadata supplied by the sample provider, not from assay-based typing. Study-wide conclusions, independent of this receptor: The amount of clinical and demographic metadata varied by source and participant and was provided uncurated.

For this clone: Its cognate antigen has yet to be identified. Per-nucleotide qualities are absent, and no much larger clonotype sits a single base away.

The junction shows trimming of 3 bases on V and 5 bases on J, plus 13 bases between the germline ends. The germline V gene (reference sequence) provides CDR1 MNHEY and CDR2 SMNVEV. There are 14 amino acids in the CDR3, from cysteine to phenylalanine inclusive. Left in the record is the CDR3 DNA by itself, 42 bases read in frame from the first base. The immunoSEQ Assay, a bias-controlled multiplex PCR, was used to amplify TCRbeta CDR3 regions from genomic DNA. As for the original processing: The number of nucleated cells in each sample was estimated by amplification of reference gene primers within the assay. Sequence reads were collapsed and filtered to measure the absolute abundance of every unique TCRbeta CDR3 rearrangement. For each sample, productive Simpson clonality was calculated as the square root of Simpson's diversity index across productive rearrangements. What TCRdb holds here is the immuneACCESS table cut down to in-frame rearrangements. Part of the clones is not present; checked against another copy, under half of the missing clones reflect an unresolved V gene, and the others are unexplained. The V and J calls and clone size come from that table; D and trimming were worked out from the DNA. The sample table holds some 240,000 clones, of which 75% to 85% were seen once. The top ten clones comprise roughly 8% of the sample.

One collaborating source in Seattle enrolled patients while the patients were actively infected and followed the patients over time throughout the course of disease. Collaborating institutions collected whole blood in K2EDTA tubes following their own protocols. For TCRbeta analysis, collaborators shipped samples in one of three forms: frozen whole blood, isolated PBMCs, or DNA extracted from either of those sample types. The sample was peripheral blood. The sequence was obtained from a woman of 80 years or more with COVID-19, enrolled during active disease. The chain was built from TRBV27 and TRBJ2-5; confidence is insufficient to name the D gene. CDR3 region: CASSLSTPVETQYF. The bases read TGTGCCAGCAGTTTGTCGACTCCTGTGGAGACCCAGTACTTC.